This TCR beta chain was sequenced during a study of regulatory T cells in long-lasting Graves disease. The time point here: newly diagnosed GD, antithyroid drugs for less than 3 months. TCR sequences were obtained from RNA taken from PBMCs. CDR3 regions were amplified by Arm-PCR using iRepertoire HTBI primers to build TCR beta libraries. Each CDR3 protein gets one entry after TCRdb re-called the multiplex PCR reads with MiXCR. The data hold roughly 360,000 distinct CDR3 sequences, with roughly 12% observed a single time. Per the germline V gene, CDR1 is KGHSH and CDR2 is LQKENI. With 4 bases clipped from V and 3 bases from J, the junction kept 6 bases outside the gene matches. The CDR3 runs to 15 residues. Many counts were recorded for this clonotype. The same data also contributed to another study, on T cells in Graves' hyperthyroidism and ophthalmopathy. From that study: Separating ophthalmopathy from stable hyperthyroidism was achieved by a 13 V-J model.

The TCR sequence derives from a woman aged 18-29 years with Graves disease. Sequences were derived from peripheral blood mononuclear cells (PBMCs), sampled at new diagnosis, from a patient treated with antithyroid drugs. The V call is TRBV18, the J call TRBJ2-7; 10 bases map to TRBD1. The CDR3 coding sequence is TGTGCCAGCTCACGCTCCGGGACAGGGGACTACGAGCAGTACGTC. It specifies CASSRSGTGDYEQYV.